This TCR beta chain was recovered during a study of CD8 T cells in ankylosing spondylitis. This clonotype was detected only a few times. Antigen: not known. Via MiXCR, TCRdb re-called the 5' RACE reads, giving one row per CDR3 protein. The table records 350,000 or so distinct CDR3 sequences, roughly 8% of them present only once. Overall study findings and caveats: Certain motif variants had earlier been reported in reactive arthritis synovial fluid and blood. Characteristic of ankylosing spondylitis blood, it appeared, was a TCR beta motif comprising about eight highly homologous variants. Disease-linked clones had a CD8+ phenotype and relatively low frequency in peripheral blood.

Germline CDR1 is LGHNA and CDR2 is YNFKEQ. V was trimmed by 4 bases and J by 6 bases, leaving 12 bases between them. The CDR3 spans 14 residues. V and J are TRBV4-2 and TRBJ2-2, with D possibly being TRBD2 (6 bases). The sequenced sample was blood, either unsorted or a sorted T cell fraction (not recorded which). The clonotype originates from a male donor with ankylosing spondylitis. The CDR3 nucleotides are TGTGCCAGCAGCCGGCTAGCGAAAGCCGGGGAGCTGTTTTTT. Translated, it gives CASSRLAKAGELFF.